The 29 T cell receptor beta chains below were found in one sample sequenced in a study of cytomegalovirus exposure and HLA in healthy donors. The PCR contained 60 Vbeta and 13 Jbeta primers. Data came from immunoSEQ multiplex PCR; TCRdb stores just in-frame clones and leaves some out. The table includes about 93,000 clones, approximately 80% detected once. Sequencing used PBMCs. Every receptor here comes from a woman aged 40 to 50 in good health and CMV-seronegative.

The CDR3 nucleotides read TGTGCCAGCAGTTTATCAGTCCAGGTGAACACCGGGGAGCTGTTTTTT. This translates into CASSLSVQVNTGELFF. The V gene is TRBV27, the J gene TRBJ2-2; D uncertain. The CDR3 is made up of 16 amino acids. Germline CDR1 reads MNHEY; CDR2 reads SMNVEV (reference sequence). V was shortened by 0 bases and J by 1 base, with 9 bases between the two germline ends.

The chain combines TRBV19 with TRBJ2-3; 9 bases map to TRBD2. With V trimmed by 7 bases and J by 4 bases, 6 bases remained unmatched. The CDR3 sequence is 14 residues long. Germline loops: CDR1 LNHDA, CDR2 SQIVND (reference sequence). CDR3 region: CASTYSGSADTQYF. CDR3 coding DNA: TGTGCCAGTACCTATAGCGGGAGCGCAGATACGCAGTATTTT.

CDR3 nucleotides: TGTGCCACCTACCACAGGGGAAATGGCTACACCTTC. Protein: CATYHRGNGYTF. The rearrangement links TRBV6-1 to TRBJ1-2; 7 bases fit TRBD1. V trimming: 10 bases; J trimming: 6 bases; junction bases outside the gene matches: 8. The CDR3 is 12 residues long. Germline CDR1 and CDR2: MNHNS and SASEGT.

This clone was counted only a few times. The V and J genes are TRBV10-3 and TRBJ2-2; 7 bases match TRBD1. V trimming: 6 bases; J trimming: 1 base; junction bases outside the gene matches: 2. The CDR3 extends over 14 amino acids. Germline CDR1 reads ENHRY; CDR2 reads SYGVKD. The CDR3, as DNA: TGTGCCATCAGCACAGGGGTGAACACCGGGGAGCTGTTTTTT. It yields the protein CAISTGVNTGELFF.

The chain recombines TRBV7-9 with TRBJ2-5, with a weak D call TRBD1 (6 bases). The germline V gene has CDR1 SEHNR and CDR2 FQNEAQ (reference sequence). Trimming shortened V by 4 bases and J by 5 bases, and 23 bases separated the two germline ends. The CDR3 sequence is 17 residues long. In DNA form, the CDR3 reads TGTGCCAGCAGCTCCCGAGGTCAGGGGAGAATGGGGGAGACCCAGTACTTC. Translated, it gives CASSSRGQGRMGETQYF.

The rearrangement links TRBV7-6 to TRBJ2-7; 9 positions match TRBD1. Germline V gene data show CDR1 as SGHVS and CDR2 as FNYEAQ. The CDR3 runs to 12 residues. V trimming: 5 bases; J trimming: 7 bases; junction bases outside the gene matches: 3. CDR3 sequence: CASSATGGEQYF. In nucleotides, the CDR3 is TGTGCCAGCAGCGCGACAGGGGGAGAGCAGTACTTC.

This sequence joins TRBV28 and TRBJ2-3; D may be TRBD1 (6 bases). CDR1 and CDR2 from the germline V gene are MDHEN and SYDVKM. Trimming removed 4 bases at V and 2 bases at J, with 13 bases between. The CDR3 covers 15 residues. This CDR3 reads CASSSQTGLTDTQYF. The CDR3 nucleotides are TGTGCCAGCAGTTCGCAGACAGGACTCACAGATACGCAGTATTTT.

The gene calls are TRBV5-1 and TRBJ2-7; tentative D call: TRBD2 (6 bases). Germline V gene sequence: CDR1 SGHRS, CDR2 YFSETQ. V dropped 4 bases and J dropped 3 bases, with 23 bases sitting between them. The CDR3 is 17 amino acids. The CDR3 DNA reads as TGCGCCAGCAGCCCCGGGACTCTCACACCCAATGACTACGAGCAGTACTTC. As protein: CASSPGTLTPNDYEQYF.

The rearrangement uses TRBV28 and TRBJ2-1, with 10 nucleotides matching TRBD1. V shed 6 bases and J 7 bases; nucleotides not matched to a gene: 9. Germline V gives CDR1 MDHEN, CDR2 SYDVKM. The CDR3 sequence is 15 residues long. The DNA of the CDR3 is TGTGCCAGCAGCCCCCCGGGACAGGGGCTGAATGAGCAGTTCTTC. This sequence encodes CASSPPGQGLNEQFF.

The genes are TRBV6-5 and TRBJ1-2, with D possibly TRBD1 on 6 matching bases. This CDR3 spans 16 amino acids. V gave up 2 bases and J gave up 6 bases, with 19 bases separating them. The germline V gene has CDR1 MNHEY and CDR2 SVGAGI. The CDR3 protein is CASSYGFQGLGDGYTF. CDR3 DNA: TGTGCCAGCAGTTACGGGTTTCAGGGGCTGGGGGATGGCTACACCTTC.

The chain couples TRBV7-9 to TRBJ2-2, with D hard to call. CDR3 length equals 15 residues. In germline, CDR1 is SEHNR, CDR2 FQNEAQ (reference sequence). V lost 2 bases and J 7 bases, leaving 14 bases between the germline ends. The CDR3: CASSLRESESGELFF. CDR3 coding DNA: TGTGCCAGCAGCTTACGAGAGAGTGAAAGCGGGGAGCTGTTTTTT.

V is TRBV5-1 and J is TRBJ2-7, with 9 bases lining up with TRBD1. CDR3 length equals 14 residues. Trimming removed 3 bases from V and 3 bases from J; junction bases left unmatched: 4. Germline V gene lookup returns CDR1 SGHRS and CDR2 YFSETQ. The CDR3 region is CASSSGTGSYEQYF. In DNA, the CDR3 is TGCGCCAGCAGCTCCGGGACAGGGAGCTACGAGCAGTACTTC.

The CDR3 DNA follows: TGTGCCAGCAGCCGGAGGACTAGCGGTTACAATGAGCAGTTCTTC. This encodes CASSRRTSGYNEQFF. The rearrangement links TRBV7-3 to TRBJ2-1, with TRBD2 matching over 10 bases. This CDR3 comprises 15 residues. CDR1 and CDR2 (germline): SGHTA, FQGTGA. V dropped 5 bases and J dropped 4; count of bases not matched to a gene: 5. The variable domain in full, completed from reference TRBV7-3 and TRBJ2-1, reads GAGVSQTPSNKVTEKGKYVELRCDPISGHTALYWYRQSLGQGPEFLIYFQGTGAADDSGLPNDRFFAVRPEGSVSTLKIQRTERGDSAVYLCASSRRTSGYNEQFFGPGTRLTVL.

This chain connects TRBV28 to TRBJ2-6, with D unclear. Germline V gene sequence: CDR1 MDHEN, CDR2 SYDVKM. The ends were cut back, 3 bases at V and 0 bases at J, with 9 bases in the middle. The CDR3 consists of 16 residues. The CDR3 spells CASSFYGSSGANVLTF. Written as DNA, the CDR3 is TGTGCCAGCAGTTTTTATGGTAGCTCTGGGGCCAACGTCCTGACTTTC.

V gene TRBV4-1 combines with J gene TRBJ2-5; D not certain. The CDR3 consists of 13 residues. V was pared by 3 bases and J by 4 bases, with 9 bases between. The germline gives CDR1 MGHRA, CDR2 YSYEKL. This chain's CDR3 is CASSQALPETQYF. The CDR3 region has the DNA TGCGCCAGCAGCCAGGCTCTCCCAGAGACCCAGTACTTC.

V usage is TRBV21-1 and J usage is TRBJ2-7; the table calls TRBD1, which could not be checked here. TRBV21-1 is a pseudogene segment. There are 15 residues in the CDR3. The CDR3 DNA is TGTGCCAGCAGCAAAGGGGGACAGGGGCGCCACGAGCAGTACTTC. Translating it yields CASSKGGQGRHEQYF.

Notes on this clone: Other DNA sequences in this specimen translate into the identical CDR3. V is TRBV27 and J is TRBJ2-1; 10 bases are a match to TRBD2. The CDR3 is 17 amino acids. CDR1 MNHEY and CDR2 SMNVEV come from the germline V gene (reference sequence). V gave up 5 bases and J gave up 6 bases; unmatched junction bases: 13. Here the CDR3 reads CASSRYRTSGRGNEQFF. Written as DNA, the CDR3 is TGTGCCAGCAGTCGGTACAGGACGAGCGGGAGGGGCAATGAGCAGTTCTTC.

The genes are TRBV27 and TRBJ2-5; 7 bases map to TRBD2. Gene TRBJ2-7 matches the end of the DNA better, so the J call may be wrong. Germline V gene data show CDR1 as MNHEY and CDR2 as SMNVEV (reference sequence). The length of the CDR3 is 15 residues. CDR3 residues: CASSPLGGRPYEQYF. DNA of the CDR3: TGTGCCAGCAGTCCCCTCGGCGGGAGACCCTACGAGCAGTACTTC.

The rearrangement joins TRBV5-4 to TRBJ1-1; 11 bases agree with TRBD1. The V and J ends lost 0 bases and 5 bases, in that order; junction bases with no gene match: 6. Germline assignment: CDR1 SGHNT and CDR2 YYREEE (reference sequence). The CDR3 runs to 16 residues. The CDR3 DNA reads TGTGCCAGCAGCTTGGGGGACAGGGGGAAAGAGACTGAAGCTTTCTTT. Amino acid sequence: CASSLGDRGKETEAFF.

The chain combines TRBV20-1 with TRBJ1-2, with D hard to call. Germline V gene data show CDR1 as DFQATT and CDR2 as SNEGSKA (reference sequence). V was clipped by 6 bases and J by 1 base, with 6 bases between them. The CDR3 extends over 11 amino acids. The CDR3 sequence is CSAGGNYGYTF. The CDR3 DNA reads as TGCAGTGCCGGTGGTAACTATGGCTACACCTTC.

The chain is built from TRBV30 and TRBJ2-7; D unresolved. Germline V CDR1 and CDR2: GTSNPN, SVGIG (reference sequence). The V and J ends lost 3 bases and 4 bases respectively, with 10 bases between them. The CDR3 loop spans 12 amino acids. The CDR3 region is CAWRPVKYEQYF. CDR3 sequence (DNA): TGTGCCTGGAGGCCGGTCAAATACGAGCAGTACTTC.

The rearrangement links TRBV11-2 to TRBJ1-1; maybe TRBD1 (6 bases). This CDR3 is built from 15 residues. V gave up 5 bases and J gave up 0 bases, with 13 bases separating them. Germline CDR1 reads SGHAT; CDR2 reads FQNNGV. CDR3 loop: CASSGQLIMNTEAFF. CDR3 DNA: TGTGCCAGCAGCGGACAGCTAATCATGAACACTGAAGCTTTCTTT.

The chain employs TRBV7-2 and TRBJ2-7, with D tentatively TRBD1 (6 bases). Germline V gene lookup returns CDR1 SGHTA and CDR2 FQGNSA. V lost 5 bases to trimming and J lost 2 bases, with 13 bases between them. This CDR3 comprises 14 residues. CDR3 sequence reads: CASSLGTRPYEQYF. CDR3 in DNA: TGTGCCAGCAGCCTGGGGACAAGGCCCTACGAGCAGTACTTC.

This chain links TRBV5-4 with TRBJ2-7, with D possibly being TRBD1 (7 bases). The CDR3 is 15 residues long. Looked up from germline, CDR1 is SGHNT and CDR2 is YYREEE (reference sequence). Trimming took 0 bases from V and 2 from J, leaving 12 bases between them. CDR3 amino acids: CASSLASGGTYEQYF. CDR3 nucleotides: TGTGCCAGCAGCTTGGCCTCAGGGGGGACCTACGAGCAGTACTTC.

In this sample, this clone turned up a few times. CDR3 region: CSVESQGGYGYTF. The CDR3 region has the DNA TGCAGCGTTGAAAGTCAGGGGGGTTATGGCTACACCTTC. This chain joins TRBV29-1 and TRBJ1-2, with 7 bases that match TRBD1. V lost 2 bases to trimming and J lost 5 bases; unmatched junction nucleotides: 5. This CDR3 comprises 13 residues. The V gene's germline CDR1 is SQVTM and CDR2 ANQGSEA.

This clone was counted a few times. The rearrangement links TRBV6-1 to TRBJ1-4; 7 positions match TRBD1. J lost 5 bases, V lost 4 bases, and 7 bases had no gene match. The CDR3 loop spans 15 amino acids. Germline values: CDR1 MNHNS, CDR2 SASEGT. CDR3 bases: TGTGCCAGCAGTGTACAGACAGGGTTAAATGAAAAACTGTTTTTT. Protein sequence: CASSVQTGLNEKLFF.

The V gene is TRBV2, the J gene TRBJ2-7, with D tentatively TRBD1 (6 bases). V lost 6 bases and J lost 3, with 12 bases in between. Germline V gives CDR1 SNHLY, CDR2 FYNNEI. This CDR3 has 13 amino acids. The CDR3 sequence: CASRKDSFYEQYF. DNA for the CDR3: TGTGCCAGCAGAAAGGACAGTTTCTACGAGCAGTACTTC.

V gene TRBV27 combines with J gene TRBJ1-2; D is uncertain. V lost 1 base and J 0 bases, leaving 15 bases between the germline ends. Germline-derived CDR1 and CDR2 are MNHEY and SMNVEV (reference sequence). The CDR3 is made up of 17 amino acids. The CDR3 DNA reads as TGTGCCAGCAGTTTATTAGGAGGTCGGACCTCTAACTATGGCTACACCTTC. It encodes CASSLLGGRTSNYGYTF.

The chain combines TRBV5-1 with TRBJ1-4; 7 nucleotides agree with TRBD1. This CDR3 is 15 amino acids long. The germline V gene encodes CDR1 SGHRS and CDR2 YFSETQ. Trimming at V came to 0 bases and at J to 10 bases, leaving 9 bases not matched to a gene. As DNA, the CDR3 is TGCGCCAGCAGCTTGGGACTAAGACAGGGTGCAAAACTGTTTTTT. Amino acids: CASSLGLRQGAKLFF.